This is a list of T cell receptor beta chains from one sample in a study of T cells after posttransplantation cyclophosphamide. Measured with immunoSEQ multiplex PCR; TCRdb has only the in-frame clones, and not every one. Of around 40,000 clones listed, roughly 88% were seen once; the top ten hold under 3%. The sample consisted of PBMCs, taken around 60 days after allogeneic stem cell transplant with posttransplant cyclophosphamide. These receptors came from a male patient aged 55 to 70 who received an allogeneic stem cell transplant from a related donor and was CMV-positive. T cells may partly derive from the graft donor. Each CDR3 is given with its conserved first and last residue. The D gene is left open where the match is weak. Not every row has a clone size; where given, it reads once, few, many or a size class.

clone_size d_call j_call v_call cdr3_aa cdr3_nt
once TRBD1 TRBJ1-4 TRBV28 CASSLDRVGEKLFF TGTGCCAGCAGCCTGGACAGGGTCGGTGAAAAACTGTTTTTT
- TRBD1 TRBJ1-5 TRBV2 CASSGWTGGGQPQHF TGTGCCAGCAGCGGATGGACAGGGGGCGGGCAGCCCCAGCATTTT
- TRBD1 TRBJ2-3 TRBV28 CASSSPGQGTDTQYF TGTGCCAGCAGTTCCCCGGGACAGGGCACAGATACGCAGTATTTT
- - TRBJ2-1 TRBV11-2 CASSLGGGQLTYNEQFF TGTGCCAGCAGCTTAGGGGGGGGGCAATTGACCTACAATGAGCAGTTCTTC
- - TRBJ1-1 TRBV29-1 CSGHRVGTEAFF TGCAGCGGCCACAGGGTAGGCACTGAAGCTTTCTTT
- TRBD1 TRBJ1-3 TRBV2 CASRTGISGNTIYF TGTGCCAGCAGGACAGGGATCTCTGGAAACACCATATATTTT
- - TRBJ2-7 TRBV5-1 CASSLAVLSYEQYF TGCGCCAGCAGCTTGGCCGTTCTGAGCTACGAGCAGTACTTC
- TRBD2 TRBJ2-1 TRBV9 CASSVGAGNEQFF TGTGCCAGCAGCGTAGGAGCGGGGAATGAGCAGTTCTTC
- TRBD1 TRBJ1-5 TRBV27 CASSSPGQGFEQPQHF TGTGCCAGCAGTTCGCCGGGACAGGGTTTTGAACAGCCCCAGCATTTT
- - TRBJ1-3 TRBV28 CASSLGHSSGNTIYF TGTGCCAGCAGTTTAGGGCACTCCTCTGGAAACACCATATATTTT
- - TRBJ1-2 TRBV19 CASSIGGYEGYGYTF TGTGCCAGTAGTATCGGGGGGTACGAGGGCTATGGCTACACCTTC
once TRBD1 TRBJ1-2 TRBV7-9 CASSSSTGFIYGYTF TGTGCCAGCAGCTCGTCGACAGGGTTTATCTATGGCTACACCTTC
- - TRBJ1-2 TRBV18 CASSPDTDYGYTF TGTGCCAGCTCTCCCGACACCGACTATGGCTACACCTTC
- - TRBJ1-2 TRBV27 CASSLRSGGGYTF TGTGCCAGCAGTTTAAGGTCAGGAGGTGGCTACACCTTC
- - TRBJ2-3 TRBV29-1 CSARGTSTDTQYF TGCAGCGCCCGCGGCACGAGCACAGATACGCAGTATTTT
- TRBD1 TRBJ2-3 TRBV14 CASSRIGTGPDTQYF TGTGCCAGCAGCCGAATTGGGACAGGCCCAGATACGCAGTATTTT
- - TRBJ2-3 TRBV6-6 CASSYISRSADTQYF TGTGCCAGCAGTTATATTAGTCGTTCCGCAGATACGCAGTATTTT
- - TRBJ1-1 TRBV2 CASSRRDGGADTEAFF TGTGCCAGCAGCAGGAGAGACGGAGGGGCGGACACTGAAGCTTTCTTT
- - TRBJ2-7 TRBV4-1 CASNPGHPPYEQYF TGCGCCAGCAACCCGGGACATCCACCCTACGAGCAGTACTTC
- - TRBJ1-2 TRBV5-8 CASSWTINYGYTF TGTGCCAGCAGCTGGACAATTAACTATGGCTACACCTTC
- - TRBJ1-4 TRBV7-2 CASSSSGLFEKLFF TGTGCCAGCAGCTCGTCGGGGTTATTCGAAAAACTGTTTTTT
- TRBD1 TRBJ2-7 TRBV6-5 CASSWRAGGSYEQYF TGTGCCAGCAGTTGGCGGGCAGGGGGCTCCTACGAGCAGTACTTC
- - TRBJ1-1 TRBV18 CASSPRKLTGTEAFF TGTGCCAGCTCACCACGGAAACTCACAGGTACTGAAGCTTTCTTT
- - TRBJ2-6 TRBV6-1 CASSEQSGANVLTF TGTGCCAGCAGTGAACAATCTGGGGCCAACGTCCTGACTTTC
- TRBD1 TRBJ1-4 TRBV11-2 CASSLRQGRNEKLFF TGTGCCAGCAGCCTGCGACAGGGGCGCAATGAAAAACTGTTTTTT
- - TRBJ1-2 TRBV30 CAWRAQGKENYGYTF TGTGCCTGGAGGGCACAGGGTAAGGAGAACTATGGCTACACCTTC
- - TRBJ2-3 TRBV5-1 CASGLAQRTDTQYF TGCGCCAGCGGCTTAGCACAGCGCACAGATACGCAGTATTTT
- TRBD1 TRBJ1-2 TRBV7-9 CASSSAGTGDGYTF TGTGCCAGCAGCTCAGCCGGGACAGGGGACGGCTACACCTTC
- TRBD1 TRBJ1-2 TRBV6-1 CASTTGDRYGYTF TGTGCCAGCACCACAGGGGATAGGTATGGCTACACCTTC
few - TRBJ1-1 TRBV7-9 CASSLPGGFEAFF TGTGCCAGCAGCTTACCGGGGGGGTTCGAAGCTTTCTTT
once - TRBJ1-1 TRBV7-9 CASSLKLEAFF TGTGCCAGCAGCCTCAAGCTTGAAGCTTTCTTT
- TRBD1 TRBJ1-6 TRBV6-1 CASREDRGSPLHF TGTGCCTCCCGTGAGGACAGGGGTTCACCCCTCCACTTT
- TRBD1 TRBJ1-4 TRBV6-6 CASSRGQGARNEKLFF TGTGCCAGCAGCCGGGGACAGGGGGCGCGGAATGAAAAACTGTTTTTT
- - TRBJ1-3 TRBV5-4 CASSLGGNGNTIYF TGTGCCAGCAGCTTGGGAGGGAATGGAAACACCATATATTTT
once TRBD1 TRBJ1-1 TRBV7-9 CASSLAQGNLGAFF TGTGCCAGCAGCTTAGCACAGGGGAATCTCGGAGCTTTCTTT
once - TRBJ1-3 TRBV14 CASSQQRGSGNTIYF TGTGCCAGCAGCCAACAGAGAGGCTCTGGAAACACCATATATTTT
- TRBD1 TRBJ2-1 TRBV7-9 CASSLTGQVAYNEQFF TGTGCCAGCAGCCTAACGGGACAGGTGGCCTACAATGAGCAGTTCTTC
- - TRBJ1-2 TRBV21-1 CASSNRRGGGYTF TGTGCCAGCAGCAATCGCAGGGGTGGTGGCTACACCTTC
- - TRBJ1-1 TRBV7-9 CASSPEGNTEAFF TGTGCCAGCAGCCCGGAGGGGAACACTGAAGCTTTCTTT
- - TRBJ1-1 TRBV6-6 CASAAGVTEAFF TGTGCCAGCGCGGCGGGGGTCACTGAAGCTTTCTTT
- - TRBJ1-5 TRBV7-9 CASSLVPSPSSQPQHF TGTGCCAGCAGCTTAGTGCCCAGCCCTAGCAGTCAGCCCCAGCATTTT
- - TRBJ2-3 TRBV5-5 CASSPADTQYF TGTGCCAGCAGCCCTGCAGATACGCAGTATTTT
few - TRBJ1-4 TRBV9 CASTFGQEPEKLFF TGTGCCAGCACCTTTGGGCAAGAACCTGAAAAACTGTTTTTT
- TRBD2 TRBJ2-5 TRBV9 CASSVGGALLETQYF TGTGCCAGCAGCGTCGGGGGGGCCTTGTTAGAGACCCAGTACTTC
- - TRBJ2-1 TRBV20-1 CSAPSLNEQFF TGCAGTGCTCCGTCCTTAAATGAGCAGTTCTTC
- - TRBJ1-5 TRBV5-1 CASSLGERNQPQHF TGCGCCAGCAGCTTGGGGGAGAGGAATCAGCCCCAGCATTTT
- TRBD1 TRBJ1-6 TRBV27 CASSLRFDRVGSPLHF TGTGCCAGCAGTTTAAGGTTTGACAGGGTGGGTTCACCCCTCCACTTT
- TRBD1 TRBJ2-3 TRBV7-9 CASGLVGQGTDTQYF TGTGCCAGCGGGCTTGTTGGACAGGGAACAGATACGCAGTATTTT
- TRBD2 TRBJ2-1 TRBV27 CASSLSPSGGARQFF TGTGCCAGCAGTTTATCTCCTAGCGGGGGGGCCCGGCAGTTCTTC
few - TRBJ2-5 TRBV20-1 CSARLETQYF TGCAGTGCCAGACTGGAGACCCAGTACTTC